Presented here are 6 T cell receptor beta chains from one specimen sequenced in a study of molecular identifiers for immune sequencing clone quantification. TCRdb recomputed calls from the PCR reads with MiXCR, one row per CDR3 protein. The data show roughly 93,000 distinct CDR3 sequences, around 25% seen once. Sample: naive CD8+ T cells from blood, with Jurkat cell RNA spiked in. This sample's subset: FACS-sorted CD8+CD4-CCR7+CD45RA+ naive T cells. The receptors come from a human donor in good health. Some libraries in this study had Jurkat cell RNA spiked in.

In its sample, this clonotype was seen many times. This chain uses TRBV29-1 with TRBJ2-7; 7 nucleotides line up with TRBD2. CDR3 size: 14 residues. Trimming removed 1 base from V and 2 bases from J; junction bases left unmatched: 5. Germline loops: CDR1 SQVTM, CDR2 ANQGSEA. CDR3 bases: TGCAGCGTTGAAGTAGCTGGGGGGGCCTACGAGCAGTACTTC. Residues: CSVEVAGGAYEQYF.

In this sample, this clonotype turned up many times. The gene calls are TRBV19 and TRBJ2-1, with 10 bases identical to TRBD2. The V gene end was trimmed by 5 bases and the J gene end by 6 bases; junction bases not matched to a gene: 4. Germline values: CDR1 LNHDA, CDR2 SQIVND (reference sequence). The CDR3 is 14 residues long. DNA for the CDR3: TGTGCCAGTAGTCCTCTAGCGGGAGTCAATGAGCAGTTCTTC. It yields the protein CASSPLAGVNEQFF.

Of note for this clonotype: This may arise from a read error, as a much more abundant clone is one base away. The CDR3 DNA reads as TGTGCCAGTAGTATTTCCGGGGACACTGAAGCTTTCTTT. Translating gives CASSISGDTEAFF. The chain is built from TRBV19 and TRBJ1-1; D unclear. Germline assignment: CDR1 LNHDA and CDR2 SQIVND (reference sequence). This CDR3 spans 13 amino acids. The germline V and J ends were trimmed by 3 bases and 3 bases, with 8 bases remaining between them.

This clonotype was counted at least ten times. J is TRBJ2-1 and V is TRBV30, with 7 nucleotides matching TRBD2. V lost 4 bases to trimming and J lost 7 bases; unmatched junction nucleotides: 4. This CDR3 region has 12 residues. Looked up from germline, CDR1 is GTSNPN and CDR2 is SVGIG (reference sequence). The CDR3 nucleotides are TGTGCCTGGACTAGCGGAACGAATGAGCAGTTCTTC. Protein: CAWTSGTNEQFF.

Comment on this clonotype: The junction shows a germline mismatch at one end, possibly a read error. The chain has TRBV12-5 and TRBJ1-5, with D uncertain. Per the germline V gene, CDR1 is LGHNT and CDR2 is FRNRAP. This CDR3 contains 12 residues. The CDR3 loop is CASDLVRPPQHF. Here the CDR3 DNA reads TGTGCTAGTGATTTGGTCCGCCCGCCCCAGCATTTT.

This clonotype was recorded a few times. The chain combines TRBV19 with TRBJ1-1; D is possibly TRBD1 (5 bases). The germline CDR1 and CDR2 sequences are LNHDA and SQIVND (reference sequence). The length of the CDR3 is 12 residues. V gave up 7 bases and J gave up 4 bases, with 10 bases separating them. This CDR3 is CASKVGGTEAFF. CDR3 bases: TGTGCCAGTAAAGTGGGGGGCACTGAAGCTTTCTTT.